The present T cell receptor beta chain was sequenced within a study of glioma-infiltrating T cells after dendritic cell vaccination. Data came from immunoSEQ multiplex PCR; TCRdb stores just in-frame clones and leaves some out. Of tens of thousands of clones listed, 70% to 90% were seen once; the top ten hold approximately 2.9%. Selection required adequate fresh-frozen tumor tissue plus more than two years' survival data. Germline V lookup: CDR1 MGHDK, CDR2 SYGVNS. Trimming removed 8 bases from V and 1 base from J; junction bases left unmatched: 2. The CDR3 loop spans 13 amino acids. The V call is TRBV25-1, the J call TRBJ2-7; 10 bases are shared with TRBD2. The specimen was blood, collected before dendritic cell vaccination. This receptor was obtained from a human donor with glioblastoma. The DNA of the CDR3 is TGTGCCAGCCGTAGCGGGGGGTCCTACGAGCAGTACTTC. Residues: CASRSGGSYEQYF.